Below are 10 T cell receptor beta chains sequenced from a single sample in a study of spatial heterogeneity in lung cancer. TCRdb independently ran MiXCR on the 5' RACE reads; one entry per CDR3 protein. The repertoire includes around 4,800 distinct CDR3 sequences, around an eighth of them detected once, and approximately 25% sits in the top ten. No antigen has been assigned to these receptors. The sample's time point: sample taken at primary tumor resection. General study points: Tumor mutation counts were tracked by expanded intratumoral alpha and beta TCR counts.

Sequenced here: lung tumor tissue, sampled at surgery. These receptors all come from a male donor with early-stage non-small cell lung cancer.

In this sample, this clonotype is medium-sized (0.01 to 0.1%). This beta chain lies outside the target of a library built for alpha chains; its clone size means little. V gene TRBV18 combines with J gene TRBJ1-6; 7 bases match TRBD1. Germline CDR1 is KGHSH and CDR2 is LQKENI. V dropped 3 bases and J dropped 9; count of bases not matched to a gene: 2. This CDR3 spans 13 amino acids. CDR3: CASSPNRGSPLHF. Written as DNA, the CDR3 is TGTGCCAGCTCACCGAACAGGGGTTCACCCCTCCACTTT.

For this clonotype: This beta chain lies outside the target of a library built for alpha chains; its clone size means little. J is TRBJ2-7 and V is TRBV20-1, with no clear D. The germline gives CDR1 DFQATT, CDR2 SNEGSKA (reference sequence). The CDR3 is 14 amino acids. Trimming pared 3 bases from V and 3 bases from J, leaving 15 bases between. CDR3 sequence reads: CSASPRTPYYEQYF. The CDR3 DNA sequence: TGCAGTGCTAGTCCCAGGACGCCCTACTACGAGCAGTACTTC.

Relative to its sample, this clonotype is large. This beta chain represents an off-target read in a library built for alpha chains; its size is of limited meaning. V and J are TRBV7-8 and TRBJ2-3, with 9 bases identical to TRBD2. V dropped 1 base and J dropped 5; count of bases not matched to a gene: 7. The CDR3 runs to 16 residues. The V gene's germline CDR1 is SGHVS and CDR2 FQNEAQ. CDR3 coding DNA: TGTGCCAGCAGCTTAGAGCCTAGCGGGGTTATAGATACGCAGTATTTT. This translates into CASSLEPSGVIDTQYF.

Sample share makes this clonotype medium-sized. In a library made to pick up alpha chains, this beta chain is a stray read with a size that means little. The chain joins TRBV28 to TRBJ2-7; D may be TRBD1 (6 bases). The V gene lost 2 bases and the J gene lost 3 bases, with 14 bases spanning the gap. CDR3 size: 15 residues. The germline gives CDR1 MDHEN, CDR2 SYDVKM. This chain's CDR3 is CASSLLAGENYEQYF. CDR3 nucleotide sequence: TGTGCCAGCAGTTTACTGGCAGGGGAGAACTACGAGCAGTACTTC.

This clonotype is medium-sized. A library made for alpha chains picked up this beta chain off target, so its size means little. This chain uses TRBV4-2 with TRBJ1-2; D possibly corresponds to TRBD1 (6 bases). V was clipped by 3 bases and J by 4 bases, with 15 bases between them. The CDR3 spans 15 residues. Germline CDR1 LGHNA, CDR2 YNFKEQ. In nucleotides, the CDR3 is TGTGCCAGCAGCCATCATGCGGGAGGGGGCTATGGCTACACCTTC. Amino acids: CASSHHAGGGYGYTF.

This clonotype is termed medium-sized. Because the library targeted alpha chains, this beta chain is an off-target read whose size means little. The chain is built from TRBV11-2 and TRBJ2-2; D remains unclear. The CDR3 has 14 residues. Germline CDR1 SGHAT, CDR2 FQNNGV. With 3 bases removed from V and 1 base from J, the gap between germline ends came to 6 bases. In DNA, the CDR3 is TGTGCCAGCAGCTTCGAGATGAACACCGGGGAGCTGTTTTTT. This sequence encodes CASSFEMNTGELFF.

About this clonotype itself: This beta chain is an unintended read in a library built for alpha chains; its size means little. The rearrangement uses TRBV28 and TRBJ1-1, with D maybe TRBD1 (5 bases). The CDR3 has 12 residues. The germline CDR1 and CDR2 sequences are MDHEN and SYDVKM. The ends were cut back, 2 bases at V and 6 bases at J, with 7 bases in the middle. CDR3 in DNA: TGTGCCAGCAGTTTAGGGGGGGCTGAAGCTTTCTTT. Amino acid sequence: CASSLGGAEAFF. The variable domain in full, completed from reference TRBV28 and TRBJ1-1, reads DVKVTQSSRYLVKRTGEKVFLECVQDMDHENMFWYRQDPGLGLRLIYFSYDVKMKEKGDIPEGYSVSREKKERFSLILESASTNQTSMYLCASSLGGAEAFFGQGTRLTVV.

This clonotype is categorized as large (0.1 to 1%). This beta chain is a stray read from a library made for alpha chains; its abundance is not meaningful. The chain carries TRBV7-9 and TRBJ2-7; TRBD1 matches 9 bases. The CDR3 is made up of 15 amino acids. CDR1 and CDR2 (germline): SEHNR, FQNEAQ (reference sequence). V dropped 4 bases and J dropped 5; count of bases not matched to a gene: 9. CDR3 DNA sequence: TGTGCCAGCAGCTCAATGGACGGGACAGGGAACGAGCAGTACTTC. Protein product: CASSSMDGTGNEQYF.

Details on this clonotype: This beta chain lies outside the target of a library built for alpha chains; its clone size means little. This rearrangement joins TRBV2 to TRBJ2-7; 8 bases agree with TRBD2. The CDR3 runs 13 residues. Germline values: CDR1 SNHLY, CDR2 FYNNEI. Trimming took 10 bases from V and 3 from J; bases not matched to a gene: 8. CDR3 DNA: TGTGCCACCGGGGTCGGGAGGGGCTACGAGCAGTACTTC. It specifies CATGVGRGYEQYF.

In this sample, this clonotype is medium-sized. The library was designed around alpha chains, so this beta chain is a stray read whose abundance carries little weight. V is TRBV7-9 and J is TRBJ1-6, with D uncertain. V shed 3 bases and J shed 7 bases, with 4 bases lying between them. The CDR3 is made up of 12 amino acids. Germline CDR1 SEHNR, CDR2 FQNEAQ (reference sequence). The CDR3 coding sequence is TGTGCCAGCAGCTTGGTGAATTCACCCCTCCACTTT. It codes for CASSLVNSPLHF. Drawing the rest from reference TRBV7-9 and TRBJ1-6, the complete variable domain is DTGVSQNPRHKITKRGQNVTFRCDPISEHNRLYWYRQTLGQGPEFLTYFQNEAQLEKSRLLSDRFSAERPKGSFSTLEIQRTEQGDSAMYLCASSLVNSPLHFGNGTRLTVT.